A selection of T cell receptor beta chains follows, all from one sample in a study. From the 5' RACE reads, TCRdb called clonotypes with MiXCR, one entry per CDR3 protein. The sample carries 62,000 or so distinct CDR3 sequences, approximately 26% recorded once. Sequencing was carried out using tumor-infiltrating Tregs sorted from the breast tumor. These receptors originate from a female donor with breast cancer. CDR3s include the opening cysteine and the closing phenylalanine or tryptophan. Each record gives: D gene, clone size, J gene, V gene, CDR3 protein, CDR3 DNA. D genes are given only for firm matches. The listing skips clone size in some rows; elsewhere it reads once, few, many or a size class.

>NA|NA|TRBJ1-6|TRBV20-1
CGSRGGNSPLHF
TGCGGGAGCAGGGGCGGCAATTCACCCCTCCACTTT
>NA|NA|TRBJ1-3|TRBV6-6
CASRTPQGRGNTIYF
TGTGCCAGCAGAACACCGCAGGGGCGGGGAAACACCATATATTTT
>NA|many|TRBJ1-1|TRBV6-1
CASSLLGSGNTEAFF
TGTGCCAGCAGTCTCCTAGGTAGCGGGAACACTGAAGCTTTCTTT
>NA|few|TRBJ2-1|TRBV29-1
CSVGGGGYNEQFF
TGCAGCGTTGGTGGAGGGGGCTACAATGAGCAGTTCTTC
>NA|once|TRBJ2-7|TRBV9
CASNPGGGQEQYF
TGTGCCAGCAACCCCGGAGGGGGCCAGGAGCAGTACTTC
>TRBD1|NA|TRBJ2-6|TRBV15
CATSTGTGDGANVLAF
TGTGCCACCAGCACCGGGACAGGGGATGGGGCCAACGTCCTGGCTTTC
>NA|few|TRBJ1-2|TRBV6-5
CASSSLENRPSRYGYTF
TGTGCCAGCAGTTCCCTGGAGAATAGACCGAGTCGGTATGGCTACACCTTC
>NA|few|TRBJ1-2|TRBV6-1
CASIQQPWASYGYTF
TGTGCCAGCATCCAACAGCCGTGGGCCTCCTATGGCTACACCTTC
>NA|few|TRBJ2-2|TRBV5-5
CASSLEPLTGELFF
TGTGCCAGCAGCTTGGAACCTCTCACCGGGGAGCTGTTTTTT
>NA|NA|TRBJ2-6|TRBV12-3/TRBV12-4
CASRGSGANVLTF
TGTGCCAGCAGGGGCTCTGGGGCCAACGTCCTGACTTTC
>TRBD1|NA|TRBJ2-7|TRBV7-2
CASRTVGQGLNEQYF
TGTGCCAGCAGGACGGTGGGACAGGGGTTAAACGAGCAGTACTTC
>NA|many|TRBJ1-2|TRBV27
CASSLSWGDYGYTF
TGTGCCAGCAGTTTATCATGGGGGGACTATGGCTACACCTTC
>NA|NA|TRBJ2-5|TRBV7-9
CASSLSRGWETQYF
TGTGCCAGCAGCTTATCCAGGGGATGGGAGACCCAGTACTTC
>TRBD1|many|TRBJ1-1|TRBV29-1
CSVVITLTGPNTEAFF
TGCAGCGTTGTTATAACTCTGACAGGGCCGAACACTGAAGCTTTCTTT
>TRBD1|NA|TRBJ2-5|TRBV27
CASRLTGVMPQETQYF
TGTGCCAGCAGACTTACAGGGGTTATGCCTCAAGAGACCCAGTACTTC
>TRBD2|few|TRBJ2-1|TRBV19
CASRVKTSGNYNEQFF
TGTGCCAGTAGAGTCAAGACTAGCGGAAATTACAATGAGCAGTTCTTC
>NA|many|TRBJ1-1|TRBV12-3/TRBV12-4
CASRNRDGNTEAFF
TGTGCCAGCAGGAACCGGGACGGGAACACTGAAGCTTTCTTT
>NA|few|TRBJ2-7|TRBV5-1
CASSSYTYEQYF
TGCGCCAGCAGCTCCTATACCTACGAGCAGTACTTC
>NA|NA|TRBJ2-6|TRBV12-3/TRBV12-4
CAGTYRVQQSGANVLTF
TGTGCCGGCACCTACCGGGTCCAACAATCTGGGGCCAACGTCCTGACTTTC
>NA|NA|TRBJ1-6|TRBV5-1
CASSLTGASYNSPLHF
TGCGCCAGCAGCCTTACCGGGGCATCCTATAATTCACCCCTCCACTTT
>NA|NA|TRBJ1-2|TRBV20-1
CSVGVPGLPNYGYTF
TGCAGTGTGGGAGTACCGGGACTTCCTAACTATGGCTACACCTTC
>TRBD2|many|TRBJ2-5|TRBV29-1
CSVMTSGPTGPQYF
TGCAGCGTCATGACTAGCGGCCCCACGGGGCCCCAGTACTTC
>TRBD1|NA|TRBJ1-1|TRBV12-3/TRBV12-4
CASSSGGASTEAFF
TGTGCCAGCAGTTCAGGGGGCGCTTCCACTGAAGCTTTCTTT
>NA|NA|TRBJ1-4|TRBV3-1
CASSRRAIAGKLFF
TGTGCCAGCAGCCGCCGGGCCATTGCCGGAAAACTGTTTTTT
>NA|few|TRBJ1-4|TRBV20-1
CSAEALTTGEKLFF
TGCAGTGCTGAAGCCCTTACAACGGGTGAAAAACTGTTTTTT
>TRBD1|many|TRBJ2-1|TRBV5-1
CASSGQGSSDEQFF
TGCGCCAGCAGCGGACAGGGATCGTCGGATGAGCAGTTCTTC
>NA|NA|TRBJ2-1|TRBV12-3/TRBV12-4
CASSLFSALQGTFF
TGTGCCAGCAGTTTATTCTCCGCGTTGCAGGGAACGTTCTTC
>TRBD2|once|TRBJ2-3|TRBV11-2
CASSLRLAGADTQYF
TGTGCCAGCAGCTTAAGACTAGCGGGAGCAGATACGCAGTATTTT
>TRBD2|NA|TRBJ2-5|TRBV29-1
CSVRVSGSWGETQYF
TGCAGCGTGCGGGTTAGCGGGAGTTGGGGGGAGACCCAGTACTTC
>TRBD1|many|TRBJ1-1|TRBV2
CASPSSLTGEGLAFF
TGTGCCAGCCCTTCTTCCCTCACAGGGGAAGGATTAGCTTTCTTT
>NA|few|TRBJ2-3|TRBV7-8
CASSSNRDTQYF
TGTGCCAGCAGCTCCAATCGGGATACGCAGTATTTT
>TRBD1|many|TRBJ2-7|TRBV5-1
CASSTSTGAYEQYF
TGCGCCAGCAGCACGTCGACAGGGGCCTACGAGCAGTACTTC
>NA|NA|TRBJ1-5|TRBV6-1
CASSHTGSPGRPQHF
TGTGCCAGCAGTCATACAGGGTCCCCTGGAAGGCCCCAGCATTTT
>NA|many|TRBJ1-6|TRBV12-3/TRBV12-4
CASSPTPRSPLHF
TGTGCCAGCAGCCCGACCCCCAGATCACCCCTCCACTTT
>NA|NA|TRBJ1-1|TRBV5-1
CASSLDGRATEAFF
TGCGCCAGCAGCTTGGACGGGAGGGCCACTGAAGCTTTCTTT
>NA|many|TRBJ1-6|TRBV6-5
CASSYSGTFYNSPLHF
TGTGCCAGCAGTTACTCGGGGACATTCTATAATTCACCCCTCCACTTT
>TRBD2|NA|TRBJ2-1|TRBV12-3/TRBV12-4
CASRKERTSGRGDNEQFF
TGTGCCAGCAGGAAGGAGAGGACTAGCGGGAGGGGGGACAATGAGCAGTTCTTC
>NA|many|TRBJ1-1|TRBV29-1
CSVDDAGTEAFF
TGCAGCGTTGATGATGCCGGCACTGAAGCTTTCTTT
>NA|NA|TRBJ2-5|TRBV11-2
CASSFAAGRYQETQYF
TGTGCCAGCAGCTTTGCGGCAGGGCGATACCAAGAGACCCAGTACTTC
>TRBD1|few|TRBJ1-2|TRBV7-3
CASSLTGDRGIWDGYTF
TGTGCCAGCAGCTTAACAGGAGACAGGGGAATATGGGATGGCTACACCTTC
>NA|few|TRBJ2-7|TRBV7-2
CASSLEWLSYEQYF
TGTGCCAGCAGCCTAGAGTGGCTGTCCTACGAGCAGTACTTC
>TRBD1|medium-sized|TRBJ2-3|TRBV7-2
CASSTGGGTQYF
TGTGCCAGCAGCACAGGGGGAGGCACGCAGTATTTT
>TRBD2|NA|TRBJ2-7|TRBV28
CASSSPGTSGTYEQYF
TGTGCCAGCAGTTCTCCCGGGACTAGCGGGACGTACGAGCAGTACTTC
>NA|few|TRBJ1-2|TRBV28
CASSLPTINQGMGGYTF
TGTGCCAGCAGTTTACCGACAATCAACCAGGGGATGGGTGGCTACACCTTC
>NA|few|TRBJ2-7|TRBV5-1
CASSFSGSNEQYF
TGCGCCAGCAGCTTCTCCGGGAGTAACGAGCAGTACTTC
>NA|NA|TRBJ1-5|TRBV16
CATGGRYQPQHF
TGTGCCACCGGGGGGAGATATCAGCCCCAGCATTTT